This T cell receptor beta chain originates from a study of T cell responses to AZD1222 COVID-19 vaccine. Notes on the study in general: Clonal diversity may have been underestimated, and the donors were mostly white British, with more females than males.

For this clone: Its antigen remains unidentified.

Data came from immunoSEQ multiplex PCR; TCRdb stores just in-frame clones and leaves some out. Of 90,000 to 120,000 clones in the sample, roughly nine tenths were seen once. CDR3 length: 13 residues. Germline lookup yields CDR1 MNHEY and CDR2 SVGAGI. The V gene lost 5 bases and the J gene lost 5 bases, with 13 bases spanning the gap. Sequences were derived from peripheral blood, sampled on day 0 of MenACWY control vaccination. This TCR was sampled from an adult in good health. This rearrangement joins TRBV6-5 to TRBJ2-7; D might be TRBD1 (6 bases). The DNA for the CDR3 is TGTGCCAGCAGTCCCGGGACAAAAAACGAGCAGTACTTC. Translating gives CASSPGTKNEQYF.